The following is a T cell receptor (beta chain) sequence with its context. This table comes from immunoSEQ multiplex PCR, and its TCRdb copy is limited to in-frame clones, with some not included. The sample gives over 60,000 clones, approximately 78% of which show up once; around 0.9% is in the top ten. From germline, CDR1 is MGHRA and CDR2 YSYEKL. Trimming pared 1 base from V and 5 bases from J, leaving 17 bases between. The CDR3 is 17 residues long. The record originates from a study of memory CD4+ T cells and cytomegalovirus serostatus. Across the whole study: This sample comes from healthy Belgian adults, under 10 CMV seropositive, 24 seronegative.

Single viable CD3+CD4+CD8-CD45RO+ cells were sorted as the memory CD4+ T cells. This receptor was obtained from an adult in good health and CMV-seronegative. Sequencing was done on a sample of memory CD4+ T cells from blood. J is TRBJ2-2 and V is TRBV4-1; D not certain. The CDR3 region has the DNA TGCGCCAGCAGCCAAGGCGGACGGGTCGGATGGACCGGGGAGCTGTTTTTT. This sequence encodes CASSQGGRVGWTGELFF.